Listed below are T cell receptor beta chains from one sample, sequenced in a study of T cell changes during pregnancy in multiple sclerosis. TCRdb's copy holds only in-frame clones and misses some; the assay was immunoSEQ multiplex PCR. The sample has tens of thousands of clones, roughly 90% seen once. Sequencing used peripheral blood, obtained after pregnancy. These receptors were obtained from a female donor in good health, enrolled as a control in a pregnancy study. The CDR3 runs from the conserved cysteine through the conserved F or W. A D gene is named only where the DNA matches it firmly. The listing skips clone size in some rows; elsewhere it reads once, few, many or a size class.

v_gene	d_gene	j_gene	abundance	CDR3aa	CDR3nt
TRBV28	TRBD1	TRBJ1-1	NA	CASSSPGTVTTNTEAFF	TGTGCCAGCAGTTCTCCCGGGACAGTGACCACGAACACTGAAGCTTTCTTT
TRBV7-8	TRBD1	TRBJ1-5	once	CASSTLTGDNQPQHF	TGTGCCAGCAGCACCCTGACAGGGGACAATCAGCCCCAGCATTTT
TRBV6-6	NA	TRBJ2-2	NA	CASSPSGGTNTGELFF	TGTGCCAGCAGTCCCTCTGGGGGGACTAACACCGGGGAGCTGTTTTTT
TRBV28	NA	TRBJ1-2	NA	CASRSGTRYGYTF	TGTGCCAGCAGGTCGGGGACACGCTATGGCTACACCTTC
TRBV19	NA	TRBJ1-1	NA	CASSPGGGLNTEAFF	TGTGCCAGTAGTCCAGGTGGGGGACTTAACACTGAAGCTTTCTTT
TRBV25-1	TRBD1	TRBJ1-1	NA	CASSNGQAMNTEAFF	TGTGCCAGCAGTAACGGACAGGCTATGAACACTGAAGCTTTCTTT
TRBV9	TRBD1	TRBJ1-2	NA	CASSGQGNFYGYTF	TGTGCCAGCAGCGGACAGGGAAATTTTTATGGCTACACCTTC
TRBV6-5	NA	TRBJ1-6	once	CASSRNRDSPLHF	TGTGCCAGCAGTCGAAACAGGGATTCACCCCTCCACTTT
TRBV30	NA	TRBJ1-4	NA	CAWREEGSGKLFF	TGTGCCTGGAGGGAGGAAGGGTCTGGAAAACTGTTTTTT
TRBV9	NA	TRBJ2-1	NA	CASSVGWVGTEQFF	TGTGCCAGCAGCGTAGGTTGGGTAGGGACAGAGCAGTTCTTC
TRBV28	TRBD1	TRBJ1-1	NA	CASSLLLDRGGAFF	TGTGCCAGCAGTCTACTCCTGGACAGGGGAGGAGCTTTCTTT
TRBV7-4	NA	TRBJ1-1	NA	CASSPAGTENTEAFF	TGTGCCAGCAGCCCCGCCGGGACTGAGAACACTGAAGCTTTCTTT
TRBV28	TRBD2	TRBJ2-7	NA	CASSLAGGLYEQYF	TGTGCCAGCAGTTTGGCGGGAGGGCTCTACGAGCAGTACTTC
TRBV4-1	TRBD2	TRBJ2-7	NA	CASSQPAGATYEQYF	TGCGCCAGCAGCCAACCAGCGGGGGCTACCTACGAGCAGTACTTC
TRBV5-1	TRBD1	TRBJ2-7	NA	CASSLYQGQGAGEQYF	TGCGCCAGCAGCCTGTACCAAGGACAGGGGGCGGGCGAGCAGTACTTC
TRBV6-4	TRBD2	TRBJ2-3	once	CASSASGGETDTQYF	TGTGCCAGCAGTGCTAGCGGGGGAGAGACAGATACGCAGTATTTT
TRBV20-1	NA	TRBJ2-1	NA	CGYLAYNEQFF	TGCGGGTACTTAGCTTATAATGAGCAGTTCTTC
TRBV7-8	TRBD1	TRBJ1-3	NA	CASSFLTGPSGNTIYF	TGTGCCAGCAGCTTTTTGACAGGGCCCTCTGGAAACACCATATATTTT
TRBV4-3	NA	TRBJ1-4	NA	CASSQDLGAQKLFF	TGCGCCAGCAGCCAAGATCTTGGGGCACAAAAACTGTTTTTT
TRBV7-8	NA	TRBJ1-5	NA	CASSLEGRGPGNQPQHF	TGTGCCAGCAGCTTAGAGGGCAGGGGACCAGGCAATCAGCCCCAGCATTTT
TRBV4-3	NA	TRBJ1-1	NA	CASSQDIGARNTEAFF	TGCGCCAGCAGCCAAGATATTGGGGCAAGGAACACTGAAGCTTTCTTT
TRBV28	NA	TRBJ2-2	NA	CASSFSRVNTGELFF	TGTGCCAGCAGTTTCTCCAGGGTGAACACCGGGGAGCTGTTTTTT
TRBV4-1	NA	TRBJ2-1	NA	CASSQEEGRGEQFF	TGCGCCAGCAGCCAAGAAGAGGGGCGGGGTGAGCAGTTCTTC
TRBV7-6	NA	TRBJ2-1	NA	CASSLGFREPSSYNEQFF	TGTGCCAGCAGCTTAGGCTTCCGGGAGCCCAGCTCCTACAATGAGCAGTTCTTC
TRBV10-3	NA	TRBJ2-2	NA	CAIMGASYAGELFF	TGTGCCATCATGGGGGCCTCATACGCCGGGGAGCTGTTTTTT
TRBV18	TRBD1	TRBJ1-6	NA	CASSLPGGGPNSPLHF	TGTGCCAGCTCATTACCAGGGGGCGGCCCCAATTCACCCCTCCACTTT
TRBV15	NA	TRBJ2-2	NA	CATSREWGQNTGELFF	TGTGCCACCAGCAGAGAATGGGGACAGAACACCGGGGAGCTGTTTTTT
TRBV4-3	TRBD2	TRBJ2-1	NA	CASSQDLSSGTYNEQFF	TGCGCCAGCAGCCAAGATTTGAGTAGCGGGACCTACAATGAGCAGTTCTTC
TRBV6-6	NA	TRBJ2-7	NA	CASSFGLVNYEQYF	TGTGCCAGCAGTTTCGGCCTAGTGAACTACGAGCAGTACTTC
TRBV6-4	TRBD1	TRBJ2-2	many	CASSGTGDTGELFF	TGTGCCAGCAGTGGGACAGGGGACACCGGGGAGCTGTTTTTT
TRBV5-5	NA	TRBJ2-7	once	CASSLGSRVRGISEQYF	TGTGCCAGCAGCTTGGGCTCCCGGGTCAGGGGAATATCCGAGCAGTACTTC
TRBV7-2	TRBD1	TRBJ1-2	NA	CASSPTGGADYGYTF	TGTGCCAGCAGTCCCACAGGGGGAGCGGACTATGGCTACACCTTC
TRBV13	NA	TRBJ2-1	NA	CASSPPLGLNRDEQFF	TGTGCCAGCAGTCCCCCTTTGGGCCTCAACAGGGATGAGCAGTTCTTC
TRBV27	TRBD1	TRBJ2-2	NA	CASSLFVKGATGELFF	TGTGCCAGCAGTTTATTTGTTAAGGGGGCCACCGGGGAGCTGTTTTTT
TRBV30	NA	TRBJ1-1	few	CAWSVKGRETEAFF	TGTGCCTGGAGTGTAAAAGGCCGGGAGACTGAAGCTTTCTTT
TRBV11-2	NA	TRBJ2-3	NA	CASSLDHITDTQYF	TGTGCCAGCAGCTTAGATCACATCACAGATACGCAGTATTTT
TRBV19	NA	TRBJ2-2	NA	CASARAGELFF	TGTGCCAGTGCCCGCGCCGGGGAGCTGTTTTTT
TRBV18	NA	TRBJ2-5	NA	CASSPRGETQYF	TGTGCCAGCTCACCAAGGGGGGAGACCCAGTACTTC
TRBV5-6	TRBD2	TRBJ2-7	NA	CASSPGGSPYEQYF	TGTGCCAGCAGCCCCGGCGGGAGTCCCTACGAGCAGTACTTC
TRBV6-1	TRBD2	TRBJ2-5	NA	CASSEGSGGGETQYF	TGTGCCAGCAGTGAAGGATCCGGGGGAGGGGAGACCCAGTACTTC